What follows is one TCR beta chain and its context. Its antigen remains unidentified. The sample comes from a study of monozygotic twins with inflammatory bowel disease. Findings and caveats of the study: By inverse Simpson index, TCRbeta diversity was lower in IBD patients than in healthy co-twins.

The germline V gene has CDR1 SEHNR and CDR2 FQNEAQ (reference sequence). The CDR3 is made up of 16 amino acids. Reanalyzing the 5' RACE reads, TCRdb keeps one entry per CDR3 protein, without DNA. The table for this sample gives about 350,000 distinct CDR3 sequences. The sequence was collected from a human donor with ulcerative colitis or Crohn's disease, or a healthy co-twin of an affected twin (not recorded which). The sample was blood. The chain couples TRBV7-9 to TRBJ2-1; absent DNA, TCRdb's TRBD1 call cannot be checked. The chain's CDR3 is CASSFDRGPPYNEQFF.